One T cell receptor (beta chain) is described in this entry. The germline gives CDR1 SNHLY, CDR2 FYNNEI. The CDR3 has 13 residues. V lost 4 bases to trimming and J lost 4 bases, with 9 bases between them. The sample is drawn from a study of blood T cell repertoires in COVID-19. Study summary: Acute-phase and convalescent COVID-19 samples originated in the United States, Italy and Spain. Sample material is recorded as cDNA or gDNA derived from T cells, B-cell-depleted T cells, or PBMCs.

Original data processing: Estimation of nucleated cell counts was performed using reference gene primer amplification. Some clones are missing from TCRdb's copy, which holds only in-frame ones; the method was immunoSEQ multiplex PCR. V, J and clone size reflect that table, while D and trimming were determined from the DNA. Among 250,000 to 300,000 clones listed, around 80% were seen once. This chain links TRBV2 with TRBJ2-3; D unresolved. Sequencing was carried out using peripheral blood. This receptor was obtained from a man at least 80 years old with acute or convalescent COVID-19. CDR3 sequence (DNA): TGTGCCAGCAGTGTCCTACGGGCAGATACGCAGTATTTT. It translates to CASSVLRADTQYF.